The 9 T cell receptor beta chains in this list originate from one sample, sequenced in a study of blood T cell repertoires in COVID-19. Profiling relied on immunoSEQ multiplex PCR, and the TCRdb table lists in-frame clones only, not all of them. The data contain approximately 210,000 clones, more than 75% of them seen just once; the ten biggest clones take up around a sixth. Sequencing was done on a sample of PBMCs or T cells enriched from blood (not recorded which). These receptors were taken from a woman aged 45 to 65 with acute COVID-19.

The V call is TRBV7-9, the J call TRBJ2-7; 7 bases match TRBD1. J lost 0 bases, V lost 5 bases, and 13 bases had no gene match. Germline CDR1 reads SEHNR; CDR2 reads FQNEAQ (reference sequence). The CDR3 has 17 residues. CDR3 residues: CASSRNRGLGPSYEQYV. DNA of the CDR3: TGTGCCAGCAGCCGCAACAGGGGTCTAGGGCCCTCCTACGAGCAGTACGTC.

This clone has a handful of counts. The J gene is TRBJ1-2, the V gene TRBV27; TRBD1 agrees at 7 bases. CDR1 and CDR2 (germline): MNHEY, SMNVEV (reference sequence). CDR3 length equals 12 residues. J gave up 5 bases and V 6 bases, and 3 bases lay outside the gene matches. The CDR3 DNA reads as TGTGCCAGCAGCCCGACAGGGTATGGCTACACCTTC. This gives the protein CASSPTGYGYTF.

V usage is TRBV6-5 and J usage is TRBJ2-2; unclear D gene. The germline CDR1 and CDR2 sequences are MNHEY and SVGAGI. The length of the CDR3 is 16 residues. V shed 2 bases and J shed 6 bases, with 16 bases lying between them. The CDR3 DNA reads TGTGCCAGCAGTTACCTCACCAGTGTCTTCGCCGGGGAGCTGTTTTTT. It is translated as CASSYLTSVFAGELFF.

V gene TRBV21-1 combines with J gene TRBJ2-2; the DNA was not compared with TRBD2, the D call given in the table. TRBV21-1 is a pseudogene locus. This CDR3 region has 17 residues. The CDR3 is CASSKAVAGTNTGELFF. The CDR3 coding sequence is TGTGCCAGCAGCAAAGCGGTGGCGGGGACGAACACCGGGGAGCTGTTTTTT.

CDR3 in amino acids: CASSFDGTAGNTIYF. CDR3 nucleotide sequence: TGTGCCAGCAGCTTTGACGGGACAGCTGGAAACACCATATATTTT. The chain combines TRBV5-5 with TRBJ1-3; 7 bases map to TRBD1. Per germline, CDR1 SGHKS and CDR2 YYEKEE (reference sequence). The junction had 4 bases not matched to a gene; V was cut back by 2 bases and J by 2 bases. The CDR3 sequence is 15 residues long.

The rearrangement joins TRBV5-1 to TRBJ1-1, with 9 bases identical to TRBD1. The V and J ends lost 0 bases and 4 bases, in that order; junction bases with no gene match: 4. The CDR3 runs 15 residues. Germline V gene data show CDR1 as SGHRS and CDR2 as YFSETQ. The CDR3 here is CASSLGRTGATEAFF. For the CDR3, the DNA is TGCGCCAGCAGCTTGGGGCGGACAGGGGCCACTGAAGCTTTCTTT.

The chain employs TRBV16 and TRBJ1-1; D not certain. Germline CDR1 reads KGHSY; CDR2 reads FQNENV. The ends were cut back, 0 bases at V and 10 bases at J, with 12 bases in the middle. CDR3 length: 13 residues. CDR3: CASSQSEGSTAFF. The CDR3 DNA is TGTGCCAGCAGCCAATCCGAGGGTAGTACAGCTTTCTTT.

The chain combines TRBV5-1 with TRBJ1-4; a weak D match, TRBD1 (5 bases). Germline V gene lookup returns CDR1 SGHRS and CDR2 YFSETQ. Deletions cut 1 base from V and 7 bases from J, with 11 bases between. This CDR3 contains 14 residues. This CDR3 is CASSLSGSGEKLFF. The CDR3 bases are TGCGCCAGCAGCTTGTCAGGGTCCGGTGAAAAACTGTTTTTT.

V gene TRBV6-5 combines with J gene TRBJ1-2; 8 bases align to TRBD1. V lost 4 bases and J lost 0; bases outside the gene matches: 7. Germline assignment: CDR1 MNHEY and CDR2 SVGAGI. The CDR3 sequence is 16 residues long. CDR3 region: CASSSLRDRTNYGYTF. CDR3 coding DNA: TGTGCCAGCAGTTCCCTCCGGGACAGGACTAACTATGGCTACACCTTC.